This T cell receptor (beta chain) was identified in a study of cytomegalovirus exposure and HLA in healthy donors. At the level of the study: Early release data held about 85 million unique TCRs from HLA-typed donors.

Study results and caveats: In a later analysis, HLA-associated beta chains showed higher expansion and lower generation probabilities than comparable chains.

Both 60 Vbeta primers and 13 Jbeta primers went into the PCR. In the study's own analysis: The count from a later analysis was tens of millions of unique TCR beta chains, about 9.9 million of them shared. Some clones are missing from TCRdb's copy, which holds only in-frame ones; the method was immunoSEQ multiplex PCR. D and trimming come from the DNA, and the V and J calls and clone size come from that table. Of approximately 190,000 clones listed, 82% were seen once; the top ten hold approximately 0.098%. There are 17 residues in the CDR3. The junction had 9 bases not matched to a gene; V was cut back by 0 bases and J by 3 bases. Germline V lookup: CDR1 SGHTS, CDR2 YDEGEE. Only one count was recorded for this clone. Its matching antigen is unknown. Healthy donors of bone marrow made up the group.

Sequencing used PBMCs. The receptor's source is a boy aged 2 to 10 in good health and CMV-seronegative. The chain combines TRBV5-8 with TRBJ1-5, with 7 bases matching TRBD1. The DNA for the CDR3 is TGTGCCAGCAGCTTGGGGGACGGGACAGCCCACAATCAGCCCCAGCATTTT. Residues: CASSLGDGTAHNQPQHF.